The clone carrying this TCR beta chain has just a few counts. This sample was included in a study of metastatic and nonmetastatic thyroid tumors. Thyroid surgery had not been preceded by any treatment in any patient. Using MiXCR, TCRdb reanalyzed the PCR reads. Of about 56,000 clones listed, just under 30% are singletons. The sequence came from a female donor with papillary thyroid cancer or a benign thyroid nodule (not recorded which). Some clones in this sample may be carry-over from other donors' samples. The specimen was blood.

The CDR3, as DNA: TGTGCCAGCAGTTTAATAGGCGGGGGCGCTGAAGCTTTCTTT. This codes for CASSLIGGGAEAFF. J is TRBJ1-1 and V is TRBV27; D may be TRBD1 (6 bases). V was cut by 2 bases and J by 6 bases, with 13 bases left in between. The germline gives CDR1 MNHEY, CDR2 SMNVEV (reference sequence). This CDR3 has 14 amino acids.